This section outlines one T cell receptor beta chain sequence together with its context. What it binds is not known. As the method for making TCR beta libraries, quantitative 5'-RACE with molecular barcodes was used. TCRdb re-derived calls from the 5' RACE reads in MiXCR, one entry per CDR3 protein. This sample carries around 340,000 distinct CDR3 sequences, more than 20% of them seen once, and the ten largest clones take roughly 13%. This CDR3 is 21 amino acids long. The germline gives CDR1 SGHTA, CDR2 FQGNSA. The V segment lost 0 bases and the J segment 0 bases; nucleotides outside the gene matches: 18. These data come from a study of CD8 T cells in ankylosing spondylitis. Study-wide results and caveats: What seemed typical of ankylosing spondylitis blood was a TCR beta motif built from about 8 highly homologous variants. Reportedly, significant enrichment of disease-linked clones occurred in matched ankylosing spondylitis synovial fluid. A number of the motif variants had already been described in reactive arthritis synovial fluid and blood.

The sequence derives from a male donor with ankylosing spondylitis or in good health (not recorded which). Input material: blood, either unsorted or a sorted T cell fraction (not recorded which). The chain combines TRBV7-2 with TRBJ2-3; 7 nucleotides align to TRBD1. The CDR3 DNA reads TGTGCCAGCAGCTTAGCAGGGGGCGAACACTGGGACACTTCTAGCACAGATACGCAGTATTTT. The encoded protein is CASSLAGGEHWDTSSTDTQYF.